The source of this TCR beta chain is a study of neurological immune-mediated disorders. V was pared by 0 bases and J by 8 bases, with 8 bases of the junction left unmatched. CDR1 is SGHRS and CDR2 is YFSETQ in the germline V gene. The CDR3 extends over 15 amino acids. In each sequencing run, over 160 million TCR-beta sequences were generated from 15-18 subjects. In TCRdb, the 5' RACE reads were re-called with MiXCR into one record per CDR3 protein. The sample has under 70,000 distinct CDR3 sequences, more than 20% seen once. Described time point: technical triplicate 2. The unsorted libraries originated from 2 million PBMCs that had been stored at -80 C. Ten or more counts support this clonotype.

Sequencing was done on a sample of PBMCs. The TCR sequence derives from a man in his 60s with HTLV-1-associated myelopathy (HAM/TSP). V and J are TRBV5-1 and TRBJ2-1, with 7 nucleotides matching TRBD2. In nucleotides, the CDR3 is TGCGCCAGCAGCTTGGAGTGGACTAGTTTCGATGAGCAGTTCTTC. Its translation is CASSLEWTSFDEQFF.